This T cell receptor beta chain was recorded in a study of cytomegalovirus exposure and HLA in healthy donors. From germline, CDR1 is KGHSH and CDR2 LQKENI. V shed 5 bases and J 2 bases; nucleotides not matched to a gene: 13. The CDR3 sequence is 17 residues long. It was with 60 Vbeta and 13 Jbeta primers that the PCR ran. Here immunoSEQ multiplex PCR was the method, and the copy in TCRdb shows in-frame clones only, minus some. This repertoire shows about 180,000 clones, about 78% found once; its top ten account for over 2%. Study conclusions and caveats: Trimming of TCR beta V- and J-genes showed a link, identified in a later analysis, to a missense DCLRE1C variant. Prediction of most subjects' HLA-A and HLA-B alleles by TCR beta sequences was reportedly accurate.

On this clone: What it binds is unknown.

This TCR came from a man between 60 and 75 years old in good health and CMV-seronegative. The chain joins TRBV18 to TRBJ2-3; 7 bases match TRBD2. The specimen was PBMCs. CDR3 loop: CASSTRLSGTLTDTQYF. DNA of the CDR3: TGTGCCAGCTCAACCCGACTAAGCGGGACCCTCACAGATACGCAGTATTTT.